The entry below gives a single T cell receptor beta chain sequence along with its context. The sample originates from a study of blood T cell repertoires in COVID-19. On the study more broadly: The origin of the acute and convalescent COVID-19 samples was the United States, Italy and Spain.

Per the original data handling: For nucleated cells, counts were estimated from reference gene primer amplification. Profiled with immunoSEQ multiplex PCR; TCRdb holds only in-frame clones, not every one. The V and J calls and the clone size are those of that table, but D and trimming were determined from the DNA. The sample shows 200,000 to 300,000 clones, around 86% of them seen only once. The CDR3 spans 15 residues. Trimming pared 6 bases from V and 0 bases from J, leaving 14 bases between. Germline V lookup: CDR1 MNHEY, CDR2 SVGAGI. The chain carries TRBV6-5 and TRBJ1-1; the D gene is possibly TRBD1 (6 bases). This sequence was found in a man older than 75 with acute or convalescent COVID-19. The sequenced material came from peripheral blood. This CDR3 is CASSLQGAVNTEAFF. For the CDR3, the DNA is TGTGCCAGCAGCTTACAGGGAGCCGTGAACACTGAAGCTTTCTTT.